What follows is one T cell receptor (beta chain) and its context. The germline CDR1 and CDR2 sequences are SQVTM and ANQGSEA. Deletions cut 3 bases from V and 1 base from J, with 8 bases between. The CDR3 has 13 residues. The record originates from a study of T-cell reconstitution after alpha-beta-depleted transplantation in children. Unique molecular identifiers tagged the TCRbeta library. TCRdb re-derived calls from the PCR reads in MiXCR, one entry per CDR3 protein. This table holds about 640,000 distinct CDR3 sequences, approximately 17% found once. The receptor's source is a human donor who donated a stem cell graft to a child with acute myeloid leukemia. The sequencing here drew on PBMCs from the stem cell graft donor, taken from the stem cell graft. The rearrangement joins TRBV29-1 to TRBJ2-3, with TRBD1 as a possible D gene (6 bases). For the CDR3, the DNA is TGCAGCGTTGATAAGGGGGGCACAGATACGCAGTATTTT. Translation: CSVDKGGTDTQYF.